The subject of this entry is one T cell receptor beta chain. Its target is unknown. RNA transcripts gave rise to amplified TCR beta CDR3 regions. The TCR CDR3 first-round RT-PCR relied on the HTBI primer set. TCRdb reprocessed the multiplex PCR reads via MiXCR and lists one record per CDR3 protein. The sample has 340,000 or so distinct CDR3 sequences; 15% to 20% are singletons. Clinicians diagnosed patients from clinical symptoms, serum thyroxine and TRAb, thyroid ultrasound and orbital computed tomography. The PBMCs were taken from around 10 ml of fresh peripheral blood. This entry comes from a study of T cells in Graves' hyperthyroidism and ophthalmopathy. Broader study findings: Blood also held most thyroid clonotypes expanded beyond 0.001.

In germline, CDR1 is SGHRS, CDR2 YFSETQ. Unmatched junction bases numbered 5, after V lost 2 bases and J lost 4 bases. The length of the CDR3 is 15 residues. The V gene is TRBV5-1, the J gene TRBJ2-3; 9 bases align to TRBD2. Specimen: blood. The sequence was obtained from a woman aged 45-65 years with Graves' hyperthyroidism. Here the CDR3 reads CASSLKREEADTQYF. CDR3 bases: TGCGCCAGCAGCTTAAAGCGGGAGGAAGCAGATACGCAGTATTTT.